The sequence of this T cell receptor beta chain was determined in a study of blood T cell repertoires in COVID-19. The method was immunoSEQ multiplex PCR; TCRdb's version includes in-frame clones alone and lacks a portion of them. The repertoire holds 150,000 to 200,000 clones, with around 88% as singletons. The length of the CDR3 is 13 residues. The V gene's germline CDR1 is SGHTS and CDR2 YDEGEE. Trimming shortened V by 3 bases and J by 1 base, and 7 bases separated the two germline ends. This sequence originates from a human donor in a cohort sampled during active COVID-19. The chain has TRBV5-8 and TRBJ1-2; no definite D call. The sample comprised peripheral blood. The CDR3 reads CASSYGFNYGYTF. Here the CDR3 DNA reads TGTGCCAGCAGCTACGGGTTTAACTATGGCTACACCTTC.